The clone carrying this TCR beta chain came up a few times. No antigen is known for it. An overlapping HIV-1 Gag peptide pool stimulated these cells at roughly 0.97 ug/peptide/mL. Sorted nonresponding memory CD4+ T cells were CD40L-negative, CD69-negative, CD45RO-high. This was the immunoSEQ version 4 assay in survey mode. Sequencing was performed with immunoSEQ multiplex PCR; in TCRdb, only in-frame clones are kept and a portion is missing. There are around 42,000 clones in the sample; 75% to 80% occur only once, and 13% to 15% lies in the top ten. This sample was taken from a study of persistence of HIV-infected CD4 T cells. The CDR3 runs to 14 residues. The ends were cut back, 6 bases at V and 1 base at J, with 12 bases in the middle. Germline V gives CDR1 SNHLY, CDR2 FYNNEI.

This TCR came from an adult man with HIV who was CMV-seropositive. V and J are TRBV2 and TRBJ1-1; no clear D. Specimen: CD4+ T cells sorted from PBMCs after roughly 18-hour stimulation, collected from a patient who received antiretroviral therapy. CDR3 nucleotide sequence: TGTGCCAGCAGGATTGGACCTAGGAACACTGAAGCTTTCTTT. Protein product: CASRIGPRNTEAFF.